A selection of T cell receptor beta chains follows, all from one sample in a study of OX40 agonist ivuxolimab in advanced cancers. Clones were read by immunoSEQ multiplex PCR, and TCRdb kept only the in-frame ones, dropping some. The table has 70,000 to 75,000 clones, around four fifths seen once. The sample in question was CD4+ or CD8+ T cells sorted from blood, obtained in a trial of the OX40 agonist ivuxolimab. The receptors were gathered from an adult with an advanced solid tumor such as melanoma, head and neck, liver or kidney cancer. The conserved cysteine and the conserved F or W are not part of the CDR3 here.

V gene: TRBV5-6; J gene: TRBJ1-5; CDR3 protein: ASSFSGTDPGQPQH
V gene: TRBV4-1; J gene: TRBJ2-7; CDR3 protein: ASSQDAGSGYEQY
V gene: TRBV27; J gene: TRBJ2-4; CDR3 protein: ASSAPPRVNIQY
V gene: TRBV5-1; J gene: TRBJ1-1; CDR3 protein: ASSSAGAHIEAF
V gene: TRBV7-8; J gene: TRBJ2-7; CDR3 protein: ASSLDPGTRVSHEQY
V gene: TRBV5-1; J gene: TRBJ2-2; CDR3 protein: ASSAGTSGEYGELF
V gene: TRBV7-2; J gene: TRBJ1-3; CDR3 protein: ASSPPGKTAGNTIY
V gene: TRBV6-6; J gene: TRBJ1-5; CDR3 protein: ASSLTRGRTQPQH
V gene: TRBV30; J gene: TRBJ1-5; CDR3 protein: AWSQGANQPQH
V gene: TRBV10-3; J gene: -; CDR3 protein: AISGNSAAYEQY
V gene: TRBV6-1; J gene: TRBJ1-2; CDR3 protein: ASSDRDTIGKGYT
V gene: TRBV28; J gene: TRBJ1-2; CDR3 protein: ASSLEGLYGYT
V gene: TRBV28; J gene: TRBJ1-2; CDR3 protein: ASSPQGIGRHGYT
V gene: TRBV2; J gene: TRBJ1-5; CDR3 protein: ASSLPRTGVGNQPQH
V gene: TRBV5-1; J gene: TRBJ2-2; CDR3 protein: ASSLRPAGTSNTGELF
V gene: TRBV13; J gene: TRBJ2-1; CDR3 protein: ASSLGDAGGGPGPYNEQF
V gene: TRBV10-3; J gene: TRBJ1-2; CDR3 protein: AISERGLNYGYT
V gene: TRBV27; J gene: TRBJ1-5; CDR3 protein: ASSLWSNQPQH
V gene: TRBV21-1; J gene: TRBJ1-4; CDR3 protein: ASSERDCGAENEKLF
V gene: TRBV5-4; J gene: TRBJ2-1; CDR3 protein: ASSLVGYNEQF
V gene: TRBV2; J gene: TRBJ2-5; CDR3 protein: ASAGTSGSQETQY
V gene: TRBV19; J gene: TRBJ1-1; CDR3 protein: ASSGTGTKNTEAF
V gene: TRBV28; J gene: TRBJ1-1; CDR3 protein: ASSASGARSTEAF
V gene: TRBV7-2; J gene: TRBJ2-3; CDR3 protein: ASSQDVREWTDTQY
V gene: TRBV5-4; J gene: TRBJ1-2; CDR3 protein: ASSPGADYGYT
V gene: TRBV7-6; J gene: TRBJ1-1; CDR3 protein: ASRTRGQGDTEAF
V gene: TRBV9; J gene: TRBJ2-5; CDR3 protein: ASSSLAGEETQY
V gene: TRBV4-1; J gene: TRBJ1-5; CDR3 protein: ASSHGPNQPQH
V gene: TRBV4-3; J gene: TRBJ1-2; CDR3 protein: ASKLLGEGGYT